The 18 T cell receptor beta chains below come from one sample, sequenced in a study of blood T cell repertoires in COVID-19. Assay used: immunoSEQ multiplex PCR; TCRdb lists only in-frame clones, some missing. The data hold over 200,000 clones, with 83% observed a single time. Sequencing was performed on peripheral blood. All receptors derive from a man aged 35-49 years with active or convalescent COVID-19.

The chain employs TRBV7-2 and TRBJ2-3; 7 bases match TRBD2. Losses at the gene ends were 1 base for V and 6 bases for J; bases not matched to a gene: 16. The germline V gene has CDR1 SGHTA and CDR2 FQGNSA. CDR3 length: 18 amino acids. CDR3 loop: CASSLVGETSWGWDTQYF. CDR3 DNA: TGTGCCAGCAGCTTAGTAGGGGAGACTAGCTGGGGGTGGGATACGCAGTATTTT.

This chain uses TRBV28 with TRBJ1-2; 9 nucleotides align to TRBD1. Germline trimming cut 6 bases from V and 8 bases from J; bases unmatched to any gene: 7. Per germline, CDR1 MDHEN and CDR2 SYDVKM. The CDR3 is 13 amino acids. The CDR3 region has the DNA TGTGCCAGCAGGGCTGGACAGGGGCTGGGCTACACCTTC. It yields the protein CASRAGQGLGYTF.

This chain uses TRBV19 with TRBJ2-2; D is perhaps TRBD1 (5 bases). V lost 1 base to trimming and J lost 5 bases, with 14 bases between them. The CDR3 loop spans 16 amino acids. Germline CDR1 LNHDA, CDR2 SQIVND (reference sequence). The CDR3, as DNA: TGTGCCAGTAGTATAGTCCAGGGAATACAAACCGGGGAGCTGTTTTTT. Its translation is CASSIVQGIQTGELFF. Combining the CDR3 with reference TRBV19 and TRBJ2-2 gives the whole variable domain DGGITQSPKYLFRKEGQNVTLSCEQNLNHDAMYWYRQDPGQGLRLIYYSQIVNDFQKGDIAEGYSVSREKKESFPLTVTSAQKNPTAFYLCASSIVQGIQTGELFFGEGSRLTVL.

J is TRBJ1-4 and V is TRBV18; tentatively, D is TRBD1 (6 bases). The germline V gene encodes CDR1 KGHSH and CDR2 LQKENI. This CDR3 has 16 residues. The V and J ends lost 2 bases and 6 bases respectively, with 16 bases between them. The CDR3 reads CASSPNRNRADEKLFF. The CDR3 DNA reads TGTGCCAGCTCACCAAACAGGAACAGGGCAGATGAAAAACTGTTTTTT.

V usage is TRBV29-1 and J usage is TRBJ1-1; 7 bases fit TRBD1. The length of the CDR3 is 13 residues. J gave up 0 bases and V 5 bases, and 3 bases lay outside the gene matches. CDR1 SQVTM and CDR2 ANQGSEA come from the germline V gene. The CDR3 here is CSVLTGVNTEAFF. CDR3 DNA sequence: TGCAGCGTTCTCACAGGGGTGAACACTGAAGCTTTCTTT.

The CDR3 DNA reads TGTGCCAGCTCACCAGCGGTTACCCACTCCTACGAGCAGTACTTC. Translating it yields CASSPAVTHSYEQYF. This sequence joins TRBV18 and TRBJ2-7; D uncertain. The length of the CDR3 is 15 residues. CDR1 KGHSH and CDR2 LQKENI come from the germline V gene. V lost 2 bases and J 0 bases, leaving 11 bases between the germline ends.

V is TRBV7-9 and J is TRBJ2-1, with a weak D call TRBD2 (6 bases). Germline V gene sequence: CDR1 SEHNR, CDR2 FQNEAQ (reference sequence). The CDR3 loop spans 15 amino acids. Trimming cost V 4 bases and J 0 bases, with 10 bases left between them. The CDR3 region has the DNA TGTGCCAGCAGCTATAGCGGTAGCTCCTACAATGAGCAGTTCTTC. This translates into CASSYSGSSYNEQFF.

The rearrangement uses TRBV7-8 and TRBJ1-6, with TRBD1 identical over 7 bases. This CDR3 spans 14 amino acids. CDR1 and CDR2 (germline): SGHVS, FQNEAQ. The ends lost 3 bases at V and 7 bases at J; junction bases unmatched: 3. The CDR3 reads CASSFGTVNSPLHF. For the CDR3, the DNA is TGTGCCAGCAGCTTCGGGACAGTCAATTCACCCCTCCACTTT.

CDR3 DNA: TGCGCCAGCAGCCAAGCCAGGGGAACGGGGGGAAACACCATATATTTT. Translating gives CASSQARGTGGNTIYF. V and J are TRBV4-3 and TRBJ1-3, with D perhaps TRBD1 (6 bases). From germline, CDR1 is LGHNA and CDR2 YSLEER. The CDR3 spans 16 residues. The V gene lost 1 base and the J gene lost 4 bases, with 14 bases spanning the gap.

As regards this clone: The sample holds other DNA sequences that translate to the same CDR3. The chain joins TRBV12-3 or TRBV12-4 to TRBJ1-1, with D perhaps matching TRBD1 (5 bases). V was pared by 3 bases and J by 1 base, with 6 bases between. The CDR3 extends over 13 amino acids. The CDR3 bases are TGTGCCAGCAGTTTTAGGGGGAACACTGAAGCTTTCTTT. It codes for CASSFRGNTEAFF.

The chain has TRBV29-1 and TRBJ2-2; 11 bases fit TRBD2. The CDR3 totals 12 residues. CDR1 is SQVTM, CDR2 ANQGSEA, per germline. In DNA form, the CDR3 reads TGCGGGGCTAGCGGGAGGCTTGGGGAGCTGTTTTTT. It codes for CGASGRLGELFF.

This clone came up once. The V call is TRBV2, the J call TRBJ2-1; D is ambiguous. This CDR3 spans 13 amino acids. Trimming cost V 3 bases and J 7 bases, with 10 bases left between them. CDR1 is SNHLY, CDR2 FYNNEI, per germline. The chain's CDR3 is CASSDQFGNEQFF. The CDR3 bases are TGTGCCAGCAGTGATCAGTTCGGGAATGAGCAGTTCTTC.

This clone was found once. The chain recombines TRBV14 with TRBJ1-2, with 9 bases matching TRBD1. The CDR3 contains 13 residues. The germline V gene has CDR1 SGHDN and CDR2 FVKESK. Trimming removed 1 base from V and 8 bases from J; junction bases left unmatched: 2. The CDR3 protein is CASSQGQGGGYTF. The CDR3 DNA follows: TGTGCCAGCAGCCAAGGACAGGGGGGCGGCTACACCTTC. The full variable domain, with the rest looked up from reference TRBV14 and TRBJ1-2, is EAGVTQFPSHSVIEKGQTVTLRCDPISGHDNLYWYRRVMGKEIKFLLHFVKESKQDESGMPNNRFLAERTGGTYSTLKVQPAELEDSGVYFCASSQGQGGGYTFGSGTRLTVV.

This clone was recorded a few times. The chain employs TRBV24-1 and TRBJ1-5; D is possibly TRBD1 (6 bases). Per the germline V gene, CDR1 is KGHDR and CDR2 is SFDVKD. The CDR3 has 15 amino acids. Trimming took 6 bases from V and 3 from J, leaving 14 bases between them. CDR3 amino acids: CATSSDRFSNQPQHF. The CDR3 nucleotides read TGTGCCACCAGTTCCGACAGGTTTTCCAATCAGCCCCAGCATTTT.

The chain uses TRBV30 and TRBJ1-1, with D uncertain. Trimming left V 3 bases short and J 2 bases short, with 13 bases between. CDR3 size: 14 residues. Germline V gene lookup returns CDR1 GTSNPN and CDR2 SVGIG (reference sequence). The CDR3 DNA is TGTGCCTGGAGAATCGGGGTACTAAACACTGAAGCTTTCTTT. It codes for CAWRIGVLNTEAFF. The whole variable domain, remainder taken from reference TRBV30 and TRBJ1-1, is SQTIHQWPATLVQPVGSPLSLECTVEGTSNPNLYWYRQAAGRGLQLLFYSVGIGQISSEVPQNLSASRPQDRQFILSSKKLLLSDSGFYLCAWRIGVLNTEAFFGQGTRLTVV.

The V and J genes are TRBV12-3 or TRBV12-4 and TRBJ1-2; possible D gene TRBD1, 6 bases. The V end was cut by 3 bases, the J end by 6 bases, with 8 bases between. The length of the CDR3 is 12 residues. The DNA for the CDR3 is TGTGCCAGCAGTTTCAACAGGGATGGCTACACCTTC. This translates into CASSFNRDGYTF.

This clone was seen a few times. The V gene is TRBV5-5, the J gene TRBJ1-1, with D possibly TRBD1 on 5 matching bases. The CDR3 runs to 14 residues. Germline V CDR1 and CDR2: SGHKS, YYEKEE (reference sequence). Trimming pared 4 bases from V and 4 bases from J, leaving 14 bases between. Here the CDR3 reads CASSLWSGGTEAFF. The CDR3 nucleotides are TGTGCCAGCAGCCTGTGGAGCGGGGGCACTGAAGCTTTCTTT.

The chain joins TRBV2 to TRBJ1-1, with D maybe TRBD1 (6 bases). CDR1 and CDR2 (germline): SNHLY, FYNNEI. The germline V and J ends were trimmed by 4 bases and 3 bases, with 9 bases remaining between them. There are 13 residues in the CDR3. The CDR3 loop reads CASSVTGYTEAFF. The DNA for the CDR3 is TGTGCCAGCAGTGTAACAGGGTACACTGAAGCTTTCTTT.